This entry is about one T cell receptor (beta chain). The record originates from a study of response to subunit inactivated influenza vaccine. The CDR3 loop spans 16 amino acids. In germline, CDR1 is SGHVS, CDR2 FQNEAQ. With 5 bases clipped from V and 1 base from J, the junction kept 5 bases outside the gene matches. TCRdb fed the RT-PCR reads into MiXCR, producing one record per CDR3 protein. The sample lists under 200,000 distinct CDR3 sequences, approximately 12% seen once, with about 31% in the top ten. These data also formed part of another study, on T cells expressing NK-cell markers. Per that study: 5'RACE template switching with UMIs produced the TCR beta cDNA.

Sequences were derived from CD8+ T cells sorted from PBMCs, sampled 11 to 12 days after vaccination. The sequence was collected from a man between 50 and 59 years old who received an inactivated influenza vaccine. The chain uses TRBV7-8 and TRBJ2-6; 7 positions match TRBD1. CDR3 residues: CASSRQGFSGANVLTF. Here the CDR3 DNA reads TGTGCCAGCAGCCGACAGGGATTTTCTGGGGCCAACGTCCTGACTTTC.